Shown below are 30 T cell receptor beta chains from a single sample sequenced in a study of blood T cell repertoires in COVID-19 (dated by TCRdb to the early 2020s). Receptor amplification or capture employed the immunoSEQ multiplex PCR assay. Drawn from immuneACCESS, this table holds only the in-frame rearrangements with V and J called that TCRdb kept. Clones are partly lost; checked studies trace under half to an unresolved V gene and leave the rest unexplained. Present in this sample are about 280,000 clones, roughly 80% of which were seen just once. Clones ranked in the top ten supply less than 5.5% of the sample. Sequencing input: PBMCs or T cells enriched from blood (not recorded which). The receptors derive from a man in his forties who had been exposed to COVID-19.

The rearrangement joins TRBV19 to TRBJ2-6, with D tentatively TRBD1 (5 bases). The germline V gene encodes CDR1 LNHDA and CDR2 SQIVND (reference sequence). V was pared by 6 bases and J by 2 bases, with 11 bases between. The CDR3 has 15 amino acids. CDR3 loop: CASSYTTAGANVLTF. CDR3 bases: TGTGCCAGTAGCTATACGACAGCTGGGGCCAACGTCCTGACTTTC. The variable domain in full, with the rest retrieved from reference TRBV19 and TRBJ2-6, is DGGITQSPKYLFRKEGQNVTLSCEQNLNHDAMYWYRQDPGQGLRLIYYSQIVNDFQKGDIAEGYSVSREKKESFPLTVTSAQKNPTAFYLCASSYTTAGANVLTFGAGSRLTVL.

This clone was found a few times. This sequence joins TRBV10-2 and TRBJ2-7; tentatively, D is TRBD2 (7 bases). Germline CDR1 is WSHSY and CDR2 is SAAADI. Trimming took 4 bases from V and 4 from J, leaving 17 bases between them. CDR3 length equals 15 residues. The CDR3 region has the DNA TGCGCCAGCAGTGTAAGGGAGGGGGGCAAGTACGAGCAGTACTTC. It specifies CASSVREGGKYEQYF.

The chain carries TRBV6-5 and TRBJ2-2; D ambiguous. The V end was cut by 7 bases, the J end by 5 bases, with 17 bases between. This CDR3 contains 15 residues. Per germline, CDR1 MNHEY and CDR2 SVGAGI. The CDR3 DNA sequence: TGTGCCAGCACCAAAGCGTCGGCTCTAACCGGGGAGCTGTTTTTT. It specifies CASTKASALTGELFF.

The DNA of the CDR3 is TGTGCCACCAGTGATATTCAGGGGCGCACCGGGGAGCTGTTTTTT. Translation: CATSDIQGRTGELFF. The genes are TRBV24-1 and TRBJ2-2; D is perhaps TRBD1 (6 bases). The CDR3 is 15 amino acids. The germline V and J ends were trimmed by 3 bases and 4 bases, with 11 bases remaining between them. CDR1 and CDR2 (germline): KGHDR, SFDVKD.

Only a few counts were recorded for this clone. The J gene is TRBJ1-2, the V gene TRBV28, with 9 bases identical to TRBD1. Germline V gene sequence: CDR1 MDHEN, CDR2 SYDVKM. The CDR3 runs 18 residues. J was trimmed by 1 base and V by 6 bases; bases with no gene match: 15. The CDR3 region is CASRTSTADRGLNYGYTF. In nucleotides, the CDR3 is TGTGCCAGCAGAACCTCCACGGCGGACAGGGGTCTTAACTATGGCTACACCTTC.

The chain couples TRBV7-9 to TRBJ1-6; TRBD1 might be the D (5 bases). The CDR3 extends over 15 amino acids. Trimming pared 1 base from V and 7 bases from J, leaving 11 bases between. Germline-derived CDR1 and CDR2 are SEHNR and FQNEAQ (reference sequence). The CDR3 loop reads CASSLDGRVNSPLHF. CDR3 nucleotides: TGTGCCAGCAGCTTAGACGGCAGGGTGAATTCACCCCTCCACTTT.

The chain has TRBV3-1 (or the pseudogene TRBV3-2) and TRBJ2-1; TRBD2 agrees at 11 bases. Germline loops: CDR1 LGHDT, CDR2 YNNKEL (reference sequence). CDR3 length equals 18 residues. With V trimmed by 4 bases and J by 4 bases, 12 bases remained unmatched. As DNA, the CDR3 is TGTGCCAGCAGCCTTACAACCGGCGGGACTAGCGGTTACAATGAGCAGTTCTTC. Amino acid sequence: CASSLTTGGTSGYNEQFF.

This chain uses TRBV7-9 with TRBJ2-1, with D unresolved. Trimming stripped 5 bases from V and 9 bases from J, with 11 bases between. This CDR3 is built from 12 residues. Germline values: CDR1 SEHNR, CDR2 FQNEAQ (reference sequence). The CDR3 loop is CASSPPPIEQFF. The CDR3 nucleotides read TGTGCCAGCAGCCCCCCCCCTATTGAGCAGTTCTTC.

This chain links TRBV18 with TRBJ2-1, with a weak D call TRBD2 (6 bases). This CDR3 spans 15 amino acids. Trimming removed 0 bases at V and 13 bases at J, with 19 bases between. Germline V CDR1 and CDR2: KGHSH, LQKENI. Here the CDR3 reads CASSPPNGLEGNQFF. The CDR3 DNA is TGTGCCAGCTCACCACCGAATGGGTTGGAGGGGAATCAGTTCTTC.

CDR3 protein: CASSHYSLKLAGGVYEQYF. The CDR3 nucleotides read TGTGCCAGCAGTCATTACTCCCTAAAACTAGCGGGAGGGGTCTACGAGCAGTACTTC. The chain recombines TRBV28 with TRBJ2-7; 13 bases are a match to TRBD2. Germline values: CDR1 MDHEN, CDR2 SYDVKM. CDR3 size: 19 residues. Unmatched junction bases numbered 16, after V lost 5 bases and J lost 3 bases.

In nucleotides, the CDR3 is TGTGCCAGCAGCCGATACGGAGATACGCAGTATTTT. Amino acids: CASSRYGDTQYF. The chain joins TRBV7-3 to TRBJ2-3; D remains ambiguous. CDR3 length equals 12 residues. Germline V gene data show CDR1 as SGHTA and CDR2 as FQGTGA. Trimming shortened V by 5 bases and J by 5 bases, and 8 bases separated the two germline ends. The full variable domain, with the rest looked up from reference TRBV7-3 and TRBJ2-3, is GAGVSQTPSNKVTEKGKYVELRCDPISGHTALYWYRQSLGQGPEFLIYFQGTGAADDSGLPNDRFFAVRPEGSVSTLKIQRTERGDSAVYLCASSRYGDTQYFGPGTRLTVL.

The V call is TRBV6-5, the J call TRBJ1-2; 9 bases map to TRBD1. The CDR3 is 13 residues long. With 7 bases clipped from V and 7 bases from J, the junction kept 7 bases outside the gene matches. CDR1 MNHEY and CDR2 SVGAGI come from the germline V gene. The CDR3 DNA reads TGTGCCAGCAACTCACAGGGGGCGCGTGGCTACACCTTC. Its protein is CASNSQGARGYTF.

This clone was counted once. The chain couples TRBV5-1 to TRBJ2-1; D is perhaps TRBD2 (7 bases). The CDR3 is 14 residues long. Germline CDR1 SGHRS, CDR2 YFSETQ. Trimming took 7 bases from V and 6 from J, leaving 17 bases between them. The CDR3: CASGGGGLGNEQFF. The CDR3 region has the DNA TGCGCCAGCGGAGGGGGAGGGCTAGGCAATGAGCAGTTCTTC.

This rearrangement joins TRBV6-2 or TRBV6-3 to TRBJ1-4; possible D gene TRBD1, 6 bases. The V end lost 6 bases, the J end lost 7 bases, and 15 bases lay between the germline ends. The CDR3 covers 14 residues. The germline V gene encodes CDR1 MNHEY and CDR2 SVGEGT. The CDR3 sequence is CASSQGGQFEKLFF. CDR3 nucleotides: TGTGCCAGCAGCCAAGGCGGACAGTTTGAAAAACTGTTTTTT.

The CDR3 here is CASSLGQGPYEAFF. CDR3 DNA: TGTGCCAGCAGCTTGGGACAGGGGCCCTATGAAGCTTTCTTT. This sequence joins TRBV11-3 and TRBJ1-1, with 10 positions matching TRBD1. Losses at the gene ends were 3 bases for V and 7 bases for J; bases not matched to a gene: 5. The CDR3 runs 14 residues. CDR1 is SGHNT, CDR2 YENEEA, per germline.

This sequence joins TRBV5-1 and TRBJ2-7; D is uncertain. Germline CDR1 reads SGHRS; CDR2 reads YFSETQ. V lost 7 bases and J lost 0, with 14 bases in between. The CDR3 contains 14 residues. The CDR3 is CASQSLGSSYEQYF. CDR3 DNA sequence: TGCGCCAGCCAAAGCTTGGGCAGCTCCTACGAGCAGTACTTC.

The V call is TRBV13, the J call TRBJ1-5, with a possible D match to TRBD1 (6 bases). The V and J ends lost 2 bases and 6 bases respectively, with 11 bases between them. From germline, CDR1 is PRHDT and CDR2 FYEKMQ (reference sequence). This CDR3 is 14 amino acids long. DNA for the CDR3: TGTGCCAGCAGCTTACAGGGGAGGGGTCAGCCCCAGCATTTT. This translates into CASSLQGRGQPQHF.

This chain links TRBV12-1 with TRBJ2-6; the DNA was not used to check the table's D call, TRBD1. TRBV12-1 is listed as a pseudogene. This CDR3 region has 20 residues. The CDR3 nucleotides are TGTGCCAGCAGCTTTGGCCGGGACAGGGGGGACGGCTCTGGGGCCAACGTCCTGACTTTC. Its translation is CASSFGRDRGDGSGANVLTF.

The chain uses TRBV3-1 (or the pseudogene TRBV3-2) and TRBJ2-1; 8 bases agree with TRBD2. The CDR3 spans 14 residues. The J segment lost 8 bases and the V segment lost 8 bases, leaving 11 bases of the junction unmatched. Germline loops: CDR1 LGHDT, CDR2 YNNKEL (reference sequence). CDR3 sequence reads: CASRRSGGRDEQFF. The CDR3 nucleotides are TGTGCCAGCCGCCGGTCGGGGGGGAGGGATGAGCAGTTCTTC.

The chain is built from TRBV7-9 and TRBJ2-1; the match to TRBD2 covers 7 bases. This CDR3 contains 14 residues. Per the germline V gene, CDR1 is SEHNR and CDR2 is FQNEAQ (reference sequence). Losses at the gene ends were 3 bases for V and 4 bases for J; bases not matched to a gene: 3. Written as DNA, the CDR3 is TGTGCCAGCAGCTTTACCGGGGGGTACAATGAGCAGTTCTTC. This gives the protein CASSFTGGYNEQFF.

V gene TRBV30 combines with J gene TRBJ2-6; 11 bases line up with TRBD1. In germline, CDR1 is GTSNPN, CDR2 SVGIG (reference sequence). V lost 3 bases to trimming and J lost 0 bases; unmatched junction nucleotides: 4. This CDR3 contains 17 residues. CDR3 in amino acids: CAWRDRGPFSGANVLTF. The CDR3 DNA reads TGTGCCTGGAGGGACAGGGGGCCGTTCTCTGGGGCCAACGTCCTGACTTTC.

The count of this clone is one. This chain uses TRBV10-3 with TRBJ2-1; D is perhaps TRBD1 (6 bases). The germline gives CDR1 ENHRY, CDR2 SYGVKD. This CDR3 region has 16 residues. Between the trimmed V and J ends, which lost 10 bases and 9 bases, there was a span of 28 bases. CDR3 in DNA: TGTGCCACCGAACCTACCGGCCAGGACAGATCGGGTGAGCAGTTCTTC. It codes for CATEPTGQDRSGEQFF.

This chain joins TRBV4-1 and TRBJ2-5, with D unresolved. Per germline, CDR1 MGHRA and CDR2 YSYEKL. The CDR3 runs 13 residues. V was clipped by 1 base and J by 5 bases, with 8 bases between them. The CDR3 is CASSQAVGETQYF. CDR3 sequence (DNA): TGCGCCAGCAGCCAAGCCGTCGGGGAGACCCAGTACTTC.

The CDR3 reads CASSLVLAATYNEQFF. The CDR3 DNA reads TGTGCCAGCAGCTTAGTGCTAGCTGCAACCTACAATGAGCAGTTCTTC. The chain carries TRBV7-8 and TRBJ2-1; a possible D gene is TRBD2 (5 bases). Trimming stripped 1 base from V and 2 bases from J, with 12 bases between. Per the germline V gene, CDR1 is SGHVS and CDR2 is FQNEAQ. The length of the CDR3 is 16 residues.

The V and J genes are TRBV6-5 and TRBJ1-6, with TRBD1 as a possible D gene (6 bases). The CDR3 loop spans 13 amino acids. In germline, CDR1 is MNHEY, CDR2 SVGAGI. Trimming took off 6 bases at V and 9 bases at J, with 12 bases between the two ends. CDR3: CASRTGSGSPLHF. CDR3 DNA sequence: TGTGCCAGCAGAACAGGGTCCGGTTCACCCCTCCACTTT.

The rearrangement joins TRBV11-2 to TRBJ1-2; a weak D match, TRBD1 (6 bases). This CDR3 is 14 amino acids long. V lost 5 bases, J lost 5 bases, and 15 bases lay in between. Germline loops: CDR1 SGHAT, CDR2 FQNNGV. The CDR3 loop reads CASSPERTAYGYTF. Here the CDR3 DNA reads TGTGCCAGCAGCCCCGAACGGACAGCATATGGCTACACCTTC.

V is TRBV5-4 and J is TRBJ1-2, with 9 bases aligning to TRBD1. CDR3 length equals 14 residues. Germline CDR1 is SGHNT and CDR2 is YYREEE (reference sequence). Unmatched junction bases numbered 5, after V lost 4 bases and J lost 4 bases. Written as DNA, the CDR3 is TGTGCCAGCAGCGCGGACAGGGGATTCTATGGCTACACCTTC. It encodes CASSADRGFYGYTF.

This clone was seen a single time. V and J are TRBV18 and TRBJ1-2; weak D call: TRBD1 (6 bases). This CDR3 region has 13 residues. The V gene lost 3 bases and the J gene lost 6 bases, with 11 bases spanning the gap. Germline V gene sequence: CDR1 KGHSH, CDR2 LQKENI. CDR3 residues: CASSPDSLNGYTF. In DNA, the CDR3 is TGTGCCAGCTCACCGGACAGTCTTAATGGCTACACCTTC.

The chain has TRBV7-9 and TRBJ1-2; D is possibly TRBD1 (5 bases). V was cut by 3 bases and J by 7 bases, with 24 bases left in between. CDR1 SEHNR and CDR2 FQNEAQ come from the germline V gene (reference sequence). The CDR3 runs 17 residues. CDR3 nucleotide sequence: TGTGCCAGCAGCTTTTTGGACCTCGGGGGGGTACTGGCTGGCTACACCTTC. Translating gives CASSFLDLGGVLAGYTF.

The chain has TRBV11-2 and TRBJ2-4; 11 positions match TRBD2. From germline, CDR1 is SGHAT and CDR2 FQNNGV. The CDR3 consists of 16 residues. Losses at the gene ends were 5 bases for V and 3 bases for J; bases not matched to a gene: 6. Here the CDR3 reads CASSAGTSGFKNIQYF. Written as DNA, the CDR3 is TGTGCCAGCAGCGCCGGGACTAGCGGCTTCAAAAACATTCAGTACTTC.